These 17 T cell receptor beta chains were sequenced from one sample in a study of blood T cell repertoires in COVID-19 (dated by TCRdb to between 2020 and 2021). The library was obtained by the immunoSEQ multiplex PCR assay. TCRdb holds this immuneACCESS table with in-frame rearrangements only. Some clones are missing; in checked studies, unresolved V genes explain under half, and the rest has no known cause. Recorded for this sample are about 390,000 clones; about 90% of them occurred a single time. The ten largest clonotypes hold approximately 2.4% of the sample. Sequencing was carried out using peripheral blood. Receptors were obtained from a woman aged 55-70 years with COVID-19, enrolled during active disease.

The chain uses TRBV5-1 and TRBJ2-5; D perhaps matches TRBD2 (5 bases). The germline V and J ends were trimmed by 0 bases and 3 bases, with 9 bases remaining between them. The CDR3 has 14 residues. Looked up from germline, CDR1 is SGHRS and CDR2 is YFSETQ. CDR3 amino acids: CASSLGLTKETQYF. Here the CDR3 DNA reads TGCGCCAGCAGCTTGGGACTGACTAAAGAGACCCAGTACTTC.

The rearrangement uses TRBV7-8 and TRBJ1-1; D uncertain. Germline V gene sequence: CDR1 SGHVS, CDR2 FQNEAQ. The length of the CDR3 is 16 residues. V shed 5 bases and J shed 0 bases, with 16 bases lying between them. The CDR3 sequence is CASSQKEVRMNTEAFF. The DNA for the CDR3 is TGTGCCAGCAGCCAAAAGGAGGTCAGGATGAACACTGAAGCTTTCTTT.

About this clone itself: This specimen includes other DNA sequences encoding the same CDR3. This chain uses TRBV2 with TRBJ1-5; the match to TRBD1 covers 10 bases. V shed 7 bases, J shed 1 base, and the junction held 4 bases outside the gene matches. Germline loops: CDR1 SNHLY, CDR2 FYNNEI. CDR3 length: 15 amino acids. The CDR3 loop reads CASTRTGGSNQPQHF. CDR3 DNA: TGTGCCAGCACCAGGACAGGGGGGAGCAATCAGCCCCAGCATTTT.

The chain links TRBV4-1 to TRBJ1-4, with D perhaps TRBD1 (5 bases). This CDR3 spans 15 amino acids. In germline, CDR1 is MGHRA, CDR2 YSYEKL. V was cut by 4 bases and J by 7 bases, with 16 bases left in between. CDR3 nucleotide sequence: TGCGCCAGCAGCCTTCAACCAGGGAACGGTGAAAAACTGTTTTTT. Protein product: CASSLQPGNGEKLFF.

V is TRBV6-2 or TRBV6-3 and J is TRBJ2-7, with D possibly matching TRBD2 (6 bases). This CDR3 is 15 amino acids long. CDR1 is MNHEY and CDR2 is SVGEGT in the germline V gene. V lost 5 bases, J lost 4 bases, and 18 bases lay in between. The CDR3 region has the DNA TGTGCCAGCAGTGACTTCTCCGGGGGAAAGTACGAGCAGTACTTC. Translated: CASSDFSGGKYEQYF.

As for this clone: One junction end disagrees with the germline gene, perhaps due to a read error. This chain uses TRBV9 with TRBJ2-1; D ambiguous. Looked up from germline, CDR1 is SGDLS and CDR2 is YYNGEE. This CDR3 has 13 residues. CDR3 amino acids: CASSPTPGRSIVF. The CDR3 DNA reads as TGTGCCAGCAGCCCCACGCCTGGCCGAAGTATTGTCTTC.

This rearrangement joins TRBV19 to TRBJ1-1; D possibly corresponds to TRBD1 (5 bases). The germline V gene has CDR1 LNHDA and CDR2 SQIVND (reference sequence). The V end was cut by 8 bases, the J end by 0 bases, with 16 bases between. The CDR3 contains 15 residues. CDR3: CASEKGRNLNTEAFF. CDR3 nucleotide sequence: TGTGCCAGTGAAAAGGGGCGGAATTTGAACACTGAAGCTTTCTTT.

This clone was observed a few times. CDR3 sequence (DNA): TGTGCCAGCAGTTACGAGATGCGCGGCGCTGAAGCTTTCTTT. Its translation: CASSYEMRGAEAFF. The gene calls are TRBV6-5 and TRBJ1-1; the D is unclear. The CDR3 sequence is 14 residues long. Germline lookup yields CDR1 MNHEY and CDR2 SVGAGI. Deletions cut 2 bases from V and 6 bases from J, with 13 bases between.

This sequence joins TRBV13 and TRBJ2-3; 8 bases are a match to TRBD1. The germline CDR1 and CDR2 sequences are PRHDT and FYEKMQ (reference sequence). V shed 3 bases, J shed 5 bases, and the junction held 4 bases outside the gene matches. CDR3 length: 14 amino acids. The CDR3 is CASSFRGPGDTQYF. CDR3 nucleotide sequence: TGTGCCAGCAGCTTCAGGGGGCCAGGAGATACGCAGTATTTT. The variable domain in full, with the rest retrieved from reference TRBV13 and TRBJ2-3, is AAGVIQSPRHLIKEKRETATLKCYPIPRHDTVYWYQQGPGQDPQFLISFYEKMQSDKGSIPDRFSAQQFSDYHSELNMSSLELGDSALYFCASSFRGPGDTQYFGPGTRLTVL.

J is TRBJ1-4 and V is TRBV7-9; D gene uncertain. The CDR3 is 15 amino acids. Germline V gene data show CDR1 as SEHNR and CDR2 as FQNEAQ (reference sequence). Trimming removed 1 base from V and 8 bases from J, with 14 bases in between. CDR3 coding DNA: TGTGCCAGCAGCTTAGGGTCCCTGTGGGAGGAAAAACTGTTTTTT. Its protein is CASSLGSLWEEKLFF.

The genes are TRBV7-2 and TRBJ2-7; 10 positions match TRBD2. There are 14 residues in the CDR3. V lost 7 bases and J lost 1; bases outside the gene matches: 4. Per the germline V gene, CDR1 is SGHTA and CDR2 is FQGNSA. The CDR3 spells CASNRLAGSYEQYF. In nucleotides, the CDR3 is TGTGCCAGCAACCGACTAGCGGGTTCCTACGAGCAGTACTTC.

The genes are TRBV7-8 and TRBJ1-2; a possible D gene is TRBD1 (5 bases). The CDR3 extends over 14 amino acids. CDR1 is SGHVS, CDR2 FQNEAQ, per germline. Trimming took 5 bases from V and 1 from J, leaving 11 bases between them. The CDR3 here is CASSLGHLNYGYTF. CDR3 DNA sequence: TGTGCCAGCAGCCTAGGACACCTTAACTATGGCTACACCTTC.

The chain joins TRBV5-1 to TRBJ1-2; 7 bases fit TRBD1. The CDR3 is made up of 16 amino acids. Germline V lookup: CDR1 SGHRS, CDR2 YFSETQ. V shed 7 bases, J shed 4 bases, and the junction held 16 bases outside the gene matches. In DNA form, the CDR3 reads TGCGCCAGCGCATTAACCTCCCCAACAGGGGCCTATGGCTACACCTTC. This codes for CASALTSPTGAYGYTF.

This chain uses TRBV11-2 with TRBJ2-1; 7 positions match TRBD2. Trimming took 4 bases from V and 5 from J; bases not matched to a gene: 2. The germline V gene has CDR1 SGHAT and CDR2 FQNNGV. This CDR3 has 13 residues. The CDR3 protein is CASSSGTNNEQFF. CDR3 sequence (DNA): TGTGCCAGCAGCTCGGGGACTAACAATGAGCAGTTCTTC.

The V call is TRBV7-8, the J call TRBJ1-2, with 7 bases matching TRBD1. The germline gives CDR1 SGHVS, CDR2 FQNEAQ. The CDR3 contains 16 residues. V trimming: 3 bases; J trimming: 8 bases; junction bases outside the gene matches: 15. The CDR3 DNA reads TGTGCCAGCAGCTTCCTCCCCGGGACAGATACACAGGGCTACACCTTC. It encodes CASSFLPGTDTQGYTF.

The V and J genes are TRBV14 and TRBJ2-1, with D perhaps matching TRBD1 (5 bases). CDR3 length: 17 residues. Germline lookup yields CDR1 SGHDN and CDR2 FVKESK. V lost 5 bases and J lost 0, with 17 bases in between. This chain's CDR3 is CASSARQSLFSYNEQFF. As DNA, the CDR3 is TGTGCCAGCAGCGCCCGACAGTCTCTTTTCTCCTACAATGAGCAGTTCTTC.

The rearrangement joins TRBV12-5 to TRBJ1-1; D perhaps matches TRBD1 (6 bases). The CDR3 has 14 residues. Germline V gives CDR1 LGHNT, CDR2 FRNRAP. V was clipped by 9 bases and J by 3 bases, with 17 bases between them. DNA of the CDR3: TGTGCTAGGGCAAATGGACAGTTCCACACTGAAGCTTTCTTT. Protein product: CARANGQFHTEAFF.